Below, one TCR beta chain is given with its context. Its antigen is still unknown. The data were produced by immunoSEQ multiplex PCR, yet TCRdb's version contains in-frame clones alone and is incomplete. The sample shows roughly 100,000 clones, roughly 93% of them seen only once. Germline values: CDR1 PRHDT, CDR2 FYEKMQ (reference sequence). V was cut by 3 bases and J by 6 bases, with 9 bases left in between. The CDR3 contains 13 residues. This sample is drawn from a study of graft-versus-host responses after intestinal transplantation. The source material was unstimulated CD8+ T cells sorted from spleen or lymph node cells, sampled before intestinal transplant. The rearrangement joins TRBV13 to TRBJ1-5; D remains unclear. The TCR sequence derives from a human donor who received an intestinal transplant. CDR3 loop: CASSFGVGQPQHF. CDR3 coding DNA: TGTGCCAGCAGCTTCGGTGTCGGTCAGCCCCAGCATTTT.